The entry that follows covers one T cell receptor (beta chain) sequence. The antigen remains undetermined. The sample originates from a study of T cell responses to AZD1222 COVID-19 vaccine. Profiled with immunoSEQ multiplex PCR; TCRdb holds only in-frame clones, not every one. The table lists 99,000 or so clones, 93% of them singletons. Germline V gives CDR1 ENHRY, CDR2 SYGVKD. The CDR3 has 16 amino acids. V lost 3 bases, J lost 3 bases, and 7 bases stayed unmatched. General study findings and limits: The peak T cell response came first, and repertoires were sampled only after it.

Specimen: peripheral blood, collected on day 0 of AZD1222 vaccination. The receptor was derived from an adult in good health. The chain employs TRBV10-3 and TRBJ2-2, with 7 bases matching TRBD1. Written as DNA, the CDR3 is TGTGCCATCAGTGACTTTTCCGGGACAGACACCGGGGAGCTGTTTTTT. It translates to CAISDFSGTDTGELFF.